Following are 10 T cell receptor beta chains from one sample sequenced in a study of molecular identifiers for immune sequencing clone quantification. TCRdb analysed the PCR reads with MiXCR anew, one entry per CDR3 protein. The data hold 300,000 to 400,000 distinct CDR3 sequences, with over 20% observed a single time. Input material: naive CD8+ T cells from blood, with Jurkat cell RNA spiked in. Regarding subset: FACS-sorted CD8+CD4-CCR7+CD45RA+ naive T cells. These receptors were taken from a human donor in good health. Some libraries in this study had Jurkat cell RNA spiked in.

This chain links TRBV2 with TRBJ1-1, with D possibly matching TRBD1 (5 bases). Trimming cost V 8 bases and J 4 bases, with 17 bases left between them. The length of the CDR3 is 14 residues. Germline V gives CDR1 SNHLY, CDR2 FYNNEI. CDR3 loop: CASSRVGVGTEAFF. The CDR3 region has the DNA TGTGCCAGCTCAAGGGTGGGGGTTGGCACTGAAGCTTTCTTT.

This chain uses TRBV20-1 with TRBJ2-7; 7 nucleotides align to TRBD2. The CDR3 loop spans 11 amino acids. With V trimmed by 3 bases and J by 7 bases, 3 bases remained unmatched. The germline gives CDR1 DFQATT, CDR2 SNEGSKA (reference sequence). The CDR3 DNA reads as TGCAGTGCTAGGGCTAGCGGTGAGCAGTACTTC. It codes for CSARASGEQYF.

This clonotype was recorded a few times. The rearrangement joins TRBV27 to TRBJ2-3, with a weak D call TRBD1 (5 bases). The CDR3 extends over 15 amino acids. Germline-derived CDR1 and CDR2 are MNHEY and SMNVEV (reference sequence). With 6 bases removed from V and 0 bases from J, the gap between germline ends came to 13 bases. The CDR3 nucleotides read TGTGCCAGCAGCGTTTATCAGGGTAGCACAGATACGCAGTATTTT. It yields the protein CASSVYQGSTDTQYF.

This clonotype appeared once. A read error may explain this, as a much larger clone is one base away. The gene calls are TRBV28 and TRBJ1-1, with TRBD1 as a possible D gene (5 bases). Germline V CDR1 and CDR2: MDHEN, SYDVKM. This CDR3 has 16 residues. The CDR3 DNA is TGTGCCGGCAGCCTACATCAACAGGAACTGAACACTGAAGCTTTCTTT. This encodes CAGSLHQQELNTEAFF. The full variable domain, in which reference TRBV28 and TRBJ1-1 provide the parts outside the CDR3, is DVKVTQSSRYLVKRTGEKVFLECVQDMDHENMFWYRQDPGLGLRLIYFSYDVKMKEKGDIPEGYSVSREKKERFSLILESASTNQTSMYLCAGSLHQQELNTEAFFGQGTRLTVV.

CDR3 in amino acids: CATSDLGGADEDTEAFF. CDR3 DNA sequence: TGTGCCACCAGTGATTTGGGGGGGGCAGATGAGGACACTGAAGCTTTCTTT. The rearrangement joins TRBV24-1 to TRBJ1-1; TRBD1 might be the D (6 bases). Trimming left V 0 bases short and J 3 bases short, with 16 bases between. The CDR3 is made up of 17 amino acids. Germline V gives CDR1 KGHDR, CDR2 SFDVKD.

In this sample, this clonotype turned up a few times. V is TRBV11-2 and J is TRBJ1-1; no firm D call. Trimming took off 5 bases at V and 4 bases at J, with 11 bases between the two ends. Germline CDR1 reads SGHAT; CDR2 reads FQNNGV. The CDR3 consists of 13 residues. Here the CDR3 DNA reads TGTGCCAGCAGCGTATCCCTGAGCACTGAAGCTTTCTTT. The encoded protein is CASSVSLSTEAFF.

This clonotype was found many times. The rearrangement uses TRBV19 and TRBJ1-1; D not resolved. V lost 0 bases and J 1 base, leaving 15 bases between the germline ends. This CDR3 comprises 17 residues. Germline-derived CDR1 and CDR2 are LNHDA and SQIVND (reference sequence). The DNA of the CDR3 is TGTGCCAGTAGTATAGAGTTTGTGAAGACACGGAACACTGAAGCTTTCTTT. The encoded protein is CASSIEFVKTRNTEAFF.

This clonotype was detected only a few times. This chain links TRBV6-5 with TRBJ2-3; TRBD2 is a possible D gene (6 bases). In germline, CDR1 is MNHEY, CDR2 SVGAGI. V was clipped by 7 bases and J by 5 bases, with 16 bases between them. The CDR3 runs to 14 residues. The DNA for the CDR3 is TGTGCCAGCAACCCCCGGGAGTATCAAGATACGCAGTATTTT. Translated: CASNPREYQDTQYF.

For this clonotype: Since a much larger clone is just one base distant, this may be a read error. The CDR3 DNA follows: TGTGCCAGCGGTTTATTCAGGTACATGAACACTGAAGCTTTCTTT. Residues: CASGLFRYMNTEAFF. The chain recombines TRBV28 with TRBJ1-1; D is unclear. CDR3 length equals 15 residues. Germline V gives CDR1 MDHEN, CDR2 SYDVKM.

In this sample, this clonotype turned up a few times. The chain joins TRBV7-6 to TRBJ2-7; maybe TRBD1 (6 bases). The CDR3 is made up of 15 amino acids. Between the trimmed V and J ends, which lost 1 base and 5 bases, there was a span of 15 bases. Per the germline V gene, CDR1 is SGHVS and CDR2 is FNYEAQ. The CDR3 DNA reads as TGTGCCAGCAGCTTAGGACCAGACAGGCCCCACGAGCAGTACTTC. This gives the protein CASSLGPDRPHEQYF.